One sample yielded the 16 T cell receptor beta chains listed below, sequenced in a study of T cell responses to AZD1222 COVID-19 vaccine (dated by TCRdb to the early 2020s). Library prep was done by the immunoSEQ multiplex PCR assay. The source is immuneACCESS, and TCRdb retained only in-frame sequences with V and J called. Part of the clones is not carried over; for the studies checked, unresolved V genes explain less than half of this, and the remainder is unexplained. The sample table records about 85,000 clones; around 90% of these occur just once. Around 5.5% of the sample lies in the top ten. Per the publication, the time point label means: baseline before first vaccination. Material: peripheral blood, obtained on day 0 of AZD1222 vaccination. The source is an adult in good health.

This clone occurred once. The rearrangement links TRBV19 to TRBJ1-2, with D uncertain. The CDR3 runs 13 residues. The V and J ends lost 5 bases and 3 bases respectively, with 10 bases between them. The germline gives CDR1 LNHDA, CDR2 SQIVND (reference sequence). The DNA of the CDR3 is TGTGCCAGTAGTTCCCCCGAAGACTATGGCTACACCTTC. Encoded protein: CASSSPEDYGYTF.

This chain joins TRBV28 and TRBJ1-5; D ambiguous. CDR3 length: 18 residues. The V end was cut by 1 base, the J end by 2 bases, with 18 bases between. Germline V gives CDR1 MDHEN, CDR2 SYDVKM. CDR3 loop: CASSLLGMGVSGNQPQHF. In nucleotides, the CDR3 is TGTGCCAGCAGTTTATTGGGTATGGGTGTTTCGGGCAATCAGCCCCAGCATTTT.

The chain recombines TRBV5-1 with TRBJ2-3; no firm D call. The CDR3 consists of 14 residues. With 0 bases removed from V and 0 bases from J, the gap between germline ends came to 5 bases. Germline lookup yields CDR1 SGHRS and CDR2 YFSETQ. CDR3 in amino acids: CASSLEDSTDTQYF. The DNA of the CDR3 is TGCGCCAGCAGCTTGGAGGACAGCACAGATACGCAGTATTTT. Together with reference TRBV5-1 and TRBJ2-3, the CDR3 gives the full variable domain: KAGVTQTPRYLIKTRGQQVTLSCSPISGHRSVSWYQQTPGQGLQFLFEYFSETQRNKGNFPGRFSGRQFSNSRSEMNVSTLELGDSALYLCASSLEDSTDTQYFGPGTRLTVL.

The chain recombines TRBV27 with TRBJ2-7; 9 bases align to TRBD1. The germline gives CDR1 MNHEY, CDR2 SMNVEV (reference sequence). V lost 8 bases, J lost 9 bases, and 8 bases stayed unmatched. There are 12 residues in the CDR3. The CDR3 here is CASDHRGQVQYF. DNA of the CDR3: TGTGCCAGCGACCACAGGGGGCAGGTGCAGTACTTC.

The chain uses TRBV2 and TRBJ2-1; TRBD2 agrees at 9 bases. From germline, CDR1 is SNHLY and CDR2 FYNNEI. This CDR3 is 15 amino acids long. V lost 3 bases to trimming and J lost 4 bases; unmatched junction nucleotides: 4. The CDR3 DNA is TGTGCCAGCAGTGACGGCGGGAGGGTATACAATGAGCAGTTCTTC. This translates into CASSDGGRVYNEQFF. The variable domain in full, completed from reference TRBV2 and TRBJ2-1, reads EPEVTQTPSHQVTQMGQEVILRCVPISNHLYFYWYRQILGQKVEFLVSFYNNEISEKSEIFDDQFSVERPDGSNFTLKIRSTKLEDSAMYFCASSDGGRVYNEQFFGPGTRLTVL.

The J gene is TRBJ1-1, the V gene TRBV7-8; D unclear. The CDR3 has 14 amino acids. With 2 bases removed from V and 5 bases from J, the gap between germline ends came to 12 bases. Germline V gene sequence: CDR1 SGHVS, CDR2 FQNEAQ. The CDR3 region is CASSLLGWETEAFF. CDR3 DNA: TGTGCCAGCAGCTTACTGGGTTGGGAGACTGAAGCTTTCTTT.

The chain links TRBV7-3 to TRBJ2-5, with TRBD1 identical over 11 bases. V lost 5 bases to trimming and J lost 7 bases; unmatched junction nucleotides: 3. This CDR3 comprises 13 residues. Germline V gene lookup returns CDR1 SGHTA and CDR2 FQGTGA. CDR3 DNA sequence: TGTGCCAGCAGCCTCGGGACAGGGGGGACCCAGTACTTC. Encoded protein: CASSLGTGGTQYF.

The chain carries TRBV6-1 and TRBJ2-7; possibly TRBD2 for D (5 bases). With 2 bases removed from V and 4 bases from J, the gap between germline ends came to 15 bases. This CDR3 spans 15 amino acids. Germline CDR1 MNHNS, CDR2 SASEGT. Here the CDR3 reads CASSEPSGSPYEQYF. The DNA of the CDR3 is TGTGCCAGCAGTGAACCGAGTGGGAGCCCATACGAGCAGTACTTC.

This chain connects TRBV28 to TRBJ1-5; D is ambiguous. Germline V CDR1 and CDR2: MDHEN, SYDVKM. With 2 bases removed from V and 1 base from J, the gap between germline ends came to 3 bases. The CDR3 covers 13 residues. The CDR3 sequence is CASSLRSNQPQHF. The CDR3 DNA is TGTGCCAGCAGTTTACGGAGCAATCAGCCCCAGCATTTT. The whole variable domain, remainder taken from reference TRBV28 and TRBJ1-5, is DVKVTQSSRYLVKRTGEKVFLECVQDMDHENMFWYRQDPGLGLRLIYFSYDVKMKEKGDIPEGYSVSREKKERFSLILESASTNQTSMYLCASSLRSNQPQHFGDGTRLSIL.

This clone came up a few times. V gene TRBV18 combines with J gene TRBJ2-7; TRBD1 might be the D (6 bases). CDR1 and CDR2 from the germline V gene are KGHSH and LQKENI. Trimming left V 6 bases short and J 1 base short, with 10 bases between. This CDR3 has 13 amino acids. CDR3 nucleotide sequence: TGTGCCAGCTCCCCAGGGGAGTCCTACGAGCAGTACTTC. Translation: CASSPGESYEQYF.

The chain has TRBV9 and TRBJ1-2, with D maybe TRBD1 (5 bases). Trimming took 3 bases from V and 4 from J, leaving 16 bases between them. Germline V CDR1 and CDR2: SGDLS, YYNGEE. The CDR3 consists of 15 residues. The CDR3 DNA is TGTGCCAGCAGCGGGATTGGGGCTGGTAGCTATGGCTACACCTTC. This translates into CASSGIGAGSYGYTF.

This chain uses TRBV19 with TRBJ2-1; 8 bases are a match to TRBD2. CDR3 length: 12 residues. Germline V gene lookup returns CDR1 LNHDA and CDR2 SQIVND (reference sequence). CDR3 in DNA: TGTGCGGCGGGAGGCTCCTACAATGAGCAGTTCTTC. Encoded protein: CAAGGSYNEQFF.

The rearrangement links TRBV19 to TRBJ1-2, with TRBD1 matching 12 bases. Germline-derived CDR1 and CDR2 are LNHDA and SQIVND (reference sequence). V shed 7 bases and J 5 bases; nucleotides not matched to a gene: 14. CDR3 size: 17 residues. The CDR3: CASTPTGTGGEVYGYTF. Written as DNA, the CDR3 is TGTGCCAGTACCCCCACCGGGACAGGGGGCGAAGTGTATGGCTACACCTTC.

The chain has TRBV25-1 and TRBJ2-1; TRBD2 matches at 8 bases. Germline lookup yields CDR1 MGHDK and CDR2 SYGVNS. The CDR3 contains 14 residues. V lost 4 bases and J lost 4; bases outside the gene matches: 3. The DNA of the CDR3 is TGTGCCAGCAGTGGGGCGGGGGGATACAATGAGCAGTTCTTC. Its protein is CASSGAGGYNEQFF.

The genes are TRBV28 and TRBJ1-5; 11 positions agree with TRBD1. Trimming at V came to 6 bases and at J to 5 bases, leaving 9 bases not matched to a gene. Germline V gene sequence: CDR1 MDHEN, CDR2 SYDVKM. This CDR3 spans 16 amino acids. CDR3 DNA: TGTGCCAGCAGCGCTCCGGGACAGGGGGTTTATCAGCCCCAGCATTTT. It encodes CASSAPGQGVYQPQHF.

This sequence joins TRBV7-2 and TRBJ2-5; D gene unclear. The CDR3 sequence is 14 residues long. From germline, CDR1 is SGHTA and CDR2 FQGNSA. The V gene lost 1 base and the J gene lost 3 bases, with 9 bases spanning the gap. The DNA for the CDR3 is TGTGCCAGCAGCTTAGTTGTAGGAGAAGAGACCCAGTACTTC. This translates into CASSLVVGEETQYF.